This TCR beta chain was identified during a study of blood T cells in healthy people across ages. Germline CDR1 is SGHDT and CDR2 is YYEEEE. With V trimmed by 0 bases and J by 1 base, 16 bases remained unmatched. The CDR3 is 20 residues long. Study results and limitations: Long-lived and aged donors differed, with more naive CD4+ cells and higher diversity in the long-lived.

Alongside a J-beta primer mix, a sample-barcoded 5' primer served in a second PCR lasting about 7 to 11 cycles. Via MiXCR, TCRdb re-called the 5' RACE reads, giving one row per CDR3 protein. This sample has around 1.5 million distinct CDR3 sequences, with roughly 32% found just once. In regard to this clonotype: The target antigen is unknown.

Source material: blood. The rearrangement uses TRBV5-6 and TRBJ2-5, with 9 bases that match TRBD1. This clonotype was obtained from a woman in her 30s in good health. CDR3 in amino acids: CASSLGLAWSGQGTQETQYF. The DNA for the CDR3 is TGTGCCAGCAGCTTGGGATTGGCCTGGTCGGGACAGGGAACCCAAGAGACCCAGTACTTC.